The subject of this entry is one T cell receptor beta chain. The CDR3 extends over 12 amino acids. Germline CDR1 and CDR2: MNHNS and SASEGT. The V end was cut by 7 bases, the J end by 2 bases, with 6 bases between. These data belong to a study of cytomegalovirus exposure and HLA in healthy donors. 13 Jbeta primers and 60 Vbeta primers were used for the PCR. TCRdb's table, derived via immunoSEQ multiplex PCR, lists solely in-frame clones and lacks some. This sample carries about 140,000 clones, 80% to 85% of them seen once, and the ten largest clones take around 8.1%. Sequencing was carried out using PBMCs. The chain joins TRBV6-1 to TRBJ2-1; D is ambiguous. The clonotype was recovered from a woman in her forties or fifties in good health and CMV-seropositive. CDR3 residues: CASTGPYNEQFF. In DNA, the CDR3 is TGTGCCAGCACAGGCCCCTACAATGAGCAGTTCTTC.